Following are 32 T cell receptor beta chains from one sample sequenced in a study of blood T cell repertoires in COVID-19 (dated by TCRdb to 2020 to 2021). The library was made by the immunoSEQ multiplex PCR assay. Drawn from immuneACCESS, this table holds only the in-frame rearrangements with V and J called that TCRdb kept. Clones are partly lost; checked studies trace under half to an unresolved V gene and leave the rest unexplained. The sample yields 130,000 to 150,000 clones; approximately 83% were counted once. The ten largest clones take up approximately 9.2% of the sample. The specimen was PBMCs or T cells enriched from blood (not recorded which). The receptors shown here come from a man between 45 and 60 years old who had recovered from COVID-19.

This clone appeared a single time. J is TRBJ1-2 and V is TRBV6-2 or TRBV6-3; D remains unclear. In germline, CDR1 is MNHEY, CDR2 SVGEGT. The CDR3 is 13 residues long. The V end lost 4 bases, the J end lost 4 bases, and 10 bases lay between the germline ends. The CDR3 reads CASSSRQPYGYTF. CDR3 sequence (DNA): TGTGCCAGCAGTTCCCGACAACCCTATGGCTACACCTTC.

This clone was recorded a few times. This chain connects TRBV7-9 to TRBJ1-4, with D unclear. Trimming pared 2 bases from V and 6 bases from J, leaving 4 bases between. Germline CDR1 and CDR2: SEHNR and FQNEAQ (reference sequence). The CDR3 consists of 12 residues. In nucleotides, the CDR3 is TGTGCCAGCAGCTTACTAGATGAAAAACTGTTTTTT. Amino acids: CASSLLDEKLFF.

The chain is built from TRBV15 and TRBJ2-1, with 10 bases aligning to TRBD2. This CDR3 comprises 16 residues. CDR1 and CDR2 from the germline V gene are LNHNV and YYDKDF (reference sequence). V shed 0 bases and J 6 bases; nucleotides not matched to a gene: 5. CDR3 DNA: TGTGCCACCAGCAGAGATCTCCCTAGCGGGGGCAATGAGCAGTTCTTC. It specifies CATSRDLPSGGNEQFF.

This clone has just a few counts. The V and J genes are TRBV4-1 and TRBJ1-2; the match to TRBD1 covers 7 bases. Germline V gene data show CDR1 as MGHRA and CDR2 as YSYEKL. Trimming cost V 2 bases and J 3 bases; bases outside gene matches: 9. The CDR3 sequence is 16 residues long. This CDR3 is CASSQTAAGGYYGYTF. The CDR3 nucleotides read TGCGCCAGCAGCCAAACGGCTGCAGGGGGATACTATGGCTACACCTTC.

This rearrangement joins TRBV7-2 to TRBJ1-2, with a possible D match to TRBD1 (5 bases). CDR1 and CDR2 from the germline V gene are SGHTA and FQGNSA. CDR3 length: 17 amino acids. Trimming took 5 bases from V and 3 from J, leaving 22 bases between them. DNA for the CDR3: TGTGCCAGCAGCCCAGCCATAAGGGCCAAGGGGTACTATGGCTACACCTTC. This sequence encodes CASSPAIRAKGYYGYTF.

The chain carries TRBV13 and TRBJ1-2; D gene ambiguous. CDR3 length: 14 amino acids. Trimming took off 1 base at V and 7 bases at J, with 13 bases between the two ends. Germline CDR1 PRHDT, CDR2 FYEKMQ (reference sequence). The CDR3 DNA sequence: TGTGCCAGCAGCTTAGAAGTGGCAGGTGTTGGCTACACCTTC. Residues: CASSLEVAGVGYTF. Based on the CDR3 plus reference TRBV13 and TRBJ1-2, the full variable domain is AAGVIQSPRHLIKEKRETATLKCYPIPRHDTVYWYQQGPGQDPQFLISFYEKMQSDKGSIPDRFSAQQFSDYHSELNMSSLELGDSALYFCASSLEVAGVGYTFGSGTRLTVV.

This clone occurred once. This rearrangement joins TRBV5-6 to TRBJ1-1; D is perhaps TRBD1 (6 bases). CDR1 is SGHDT, CDR2 YYEEEE, per germline. V was trimmed by 1 base and J by 1 base, leaving 8 bases between them. This CDR3 is 14 amino acids long. The CDR3 sequence: CASSLTGRNTEAFF. Here the CDR3 DNA reads TGTGCCAGCAGCTTGACAGGGAGGAACACTGAAGCTTTCTTT.

The chain employs TRBV6-5 and TRBJ2-7, with 7 positions matching TRBD1. CDR3 size: 16 residues. With V trimmed by 0 bases and J by 1 base, 6 bases remained unmatched. Looked up from germline, CDR1 is MNHEY and CDR2 is SVGAGI. CDR3 DNA: TGTGCCAGCAGTTACTCGACTATGGACAGGTCCTACGAGCAGTACTTC. This translates into CASSYSTMDRSYEQYF.

This clone has just a few counts. This chain uses TRBV7-2 with TRBJ1-3, with D possibly being TRBD1 (5 bases). Trimming took off 3 bases at V and 2 bases at J, with 14 bases between the two ends. This CDR3 has 16 residues. CDR1 SGHTA and CDR2 FQGNSA come from the germline V gene. The CDR3: CASSFGATTPGNTIYF. The CDR3 DNA reads as TGTGCCAGCAGCTTTGGGGCAACAACCCCTGGAAACACCATATATTTT.

V usage is TRBV13 and J usage is TRBJ2-5; TRBD2 aligns across 11 bases. The CDR3 runs 15 residues. V was pared by 5 bases and J by 7 bases, with 9 bases of the junction left unmatched. The germline V gene encodes CDR1 PRHDT and CDR2 FYEKMQ (reference sequence). The CDR3 loop is CASSPRTSGSLTQYF. The CDR3 region has the DNA TGTGCCAGCAGCCCCCGGACTAGCGGGTCGTTGACCCAGTACTTC.

CDR3: CSVGQGGNTEAFF. Written as DNA, the CDR3 is TGCAGCGTGGGACAGGGGGGGAACACTGAAGCTTTCTTT. The chain is built from TRBV29-1 and TRBJ1-1; 11 nucleotides match TRBD1. V gave up 6 bases and J gave up 1 base; unmatched junction bases: 1. This CDR3 comprises 13 residues. CDR1 is SQVTM, CDR2 ANQGSEA, per germline.

This clone was seen only a few times. The chain combines TRBV3-1 (or the pseudogene TRBV3-2) with TRBJ1-2; 8 bases are shared with TRBD1. Trimming removed 5 bases from V and 5 bases from J; junction bases left unmatched: 7. CDR3 length: 14 amino acids. Germline V gives CDR1 LGHDT, CDR2 YNNKEL (reference sequence). The CDR3 protein is CASSAWTGSYGYTF. The CDR3 DNA reads as TGTGCCAGCAGCGCATGGACAGGGAGTTATGGCTACACCTTC.

This chain connects TRBV4-3 to TRBJ1-1, with D perhaps TRBD1 (5 bases). Germline V lookup: CDR1 LGHNA, CDR2 YSLEER. The CDR3 totals 18 residues. The V end was cut by 0 bases, the J end by 1 base, with 18 bases between. CDR3 nucleotides: TGCGCCAGCAGCCAAGATCTCCGACAGATCAATGCGAACACTGAAGCTTTCTTT. Amino acid sequence: CASSQDLRQINANTEAFF.

With regard to this clone: The same CDR3 also results from other DNA sequences found in this sample. The V gene is TRBV18, the J gene TRBJ1-2, with TRBD1 identical over 7 bases. Germline lookup yields CDR1 KGHSH and CDR2 LQKENI. The V segment lost 3 bases and the J segment 5 bases; nucleotides outside the gene matches: 3. The CDR3 covers 13 residues. CDR3 amino acids: CASSPDRTYGYTF. CDR3 sequence (DNA): TGTGCCAGCTCACCGGACAGGACATATGGCTACACCTTC.

The chain carries TRBV2 and TRBJ2-3; 8 positions match TRBD1. Germline CDR1 is SNHLY and CDR2 is FYNNEI. The CDR3 is made up of 15 amino acids. With V trimmed by 5 bases and J by 3 bases, 7 bases remained unmatched. The CDR3 nucleotides read TGTGCCAGCAGTTACAACAGGGGGAGTACAGATACGCAGTATTTT. As protein: CASSYNRGSTDTQYF.

This clone was detected many times. Additional DNA sequences in this sample encode the identical CDR3. The chain joins TRBV6-5 to TRBJ2-2; D is possibly TRBD1 (6 bases). CDR3 length: 14 residues. V lost 4 bases, J lost 6 bases, and 12 bases lay in between. The germline V gene has CDR1 MNHEY and CDR2 SVGAGI. The CDR3: CASSSYRDPGELFF. In DNA form, the CDR3 reads TGTGCCAGCAGTTCATACAGGGACCCCGGGGAGCTGTTTTTT.

The chain joins TRBV13 to TRBJ1-4, with 7 bases identical to TRBD1. Germline CDR1 and CDR2: PRHDT and FYEKMQ (reference sequence). The V and J ends lost 5 bases and 7 bases, in that order; junction bases with no gene match: 13. The length of the CDR3 is 16 residues. This chain's CDR3 is CASSQRRTGSTEKLFF. As DNA, the CDR3 is TGTGCCAGCAGCCAAAGAAGGACAGGCTCAACTGAAAAACTGTTTTTT.

V gene TRBV24-1 combines with J gene TRBJ1-5; tentative D call: TRBD1 (5 bases). Germline V gene lookup returns CDR1 KGHDR and CDR2 SFDVKD. There are 11 residues in the CDR3. CDR3 residues: CRGESNQPQHF. The DNA for the CDR3 is TGTCGGGGGGAGAGCAATCAGCCCCAGCATTTT.

The CDR3 nucleotides read TGTGCCAGCAGTTACCCGACCAAACAGAGCTATCAGCCCCAGCATTTT. This gives the protein CASSYPTKQSYQPQHF. The V and J genes are TRBV6-2 or TRBV6-3 and TRBJ1-5; D remains ambiguous. This CDR3 is built from 16 residues. With 2 bases removed from V and 5 bases from J, the gap between germline ends came to 16 bases. The germline V gene encodes CDR1 MNHEY and CDR2 SVGEGT.

The genes are TRBV27 and TRBJ2-7, with D possibly TRBD1 on 6 matching bases. Germline CDR1 MNHEY, CDR2 SMNVEV (reference sequence). The CDR3 length is 12 residues. V gave up 2 bases and J gave up 5 bases, with 7 bases separating them. CDR3 coding DNA: TGTGCCAGCAGTTTAACAGGGAACGAGCAGTACTTC. Amino acid sequence: CASSLTGNEQYF.

This rearrangement joins TRBV5-6 to TRBJ1-3, with TRBD1 as a possible D gene (5 bases). The ends were cut back, 4 bases at V and 6 bases at J, with 17 bases in the middle. Germline V gene data show CDR1 as SGHDT and CDR2 as YYEEEE. The length of the CDR3 is 15 residues. The DNA for the CDR3 is TGTGCCAGCAGCCTTCAGGGCAAGAACGTAAACACCATATATTTT. Protein sequence: CASSLQGKNVNTIYF. Full variable domain (missing parts from reference TRBV5-6 and TRBJ1-3): DAGVTQSPTHLIKTRGQQVTLRCSPKSGHDTVSWYQQALGQGPQFIFQYYEEEERQRGNFPDRFSGHQFPNYSSELNVNALLLGDSALYLCASSLQGKNVNTIYFGEGSWLTVV.

The rearrangement joins TRBV9 to TRBJ2-7; D may be TRBD2 (5 bases). Trimming cost V 0 bases and J 0 bases, with 7 bases left between them. The CDR3 runs to 14 residues. Germline lookup yields CDR1 SGDLS and CDR2 YYNGEE. The CDR3 protein is CASSVGTLSYEQYF. CDR3 sequence (DNA): TGTGCCAGCAGCGTAGGGACTCTCTCCTACGAGCAGTACTTC. Full variable domain (rest looked up from reference TRBV9 and TRBJ2-7): DSGVTQTPKHLITATGQRVTLRCSPRSGDLSVYWYQQSLDQGLQFLIQYYNGEERAKGNILERFSAQQFPDLHSELNLSSLELGDSALYFCASSVGTLSYEQYFGPGTRLTVT.

This chain links TRBV14 with TRBJ1-6; 9 bases line up with TRBD1. J gave up 14 bases and V 3 bases, and 5 bases lay outside the gene matches. Germline CDR1 reads SGHDN; CDR2 reads FVKESK. The CDR3 is 13 residues long. The CDR3 DNA follows: TGTGCCAGCAGCCAGGACAGGGGTATGACCCTCCACTTT. It translates to CASSQDRGMTLHF.

Points on this clone: Sequence at one end of the junction differs from germline and may be a read error. The chain couples TRBV7-7 to TRBJ2-5, with 15 bases aligning to TRBD2. Germline V CDR1 and CDR2: SSHAT, FNYEAQ (reference sequence). This CDR3 spans 16 amino acids. The CDR3: CASSLGLAGGAETQYF. The CDR3, as DNA: TGTGCTAGCAGCCTCGGACTAGCGGGGGGGGCGGAGACCCAGTACTTC. The full variable domain, with the rest looked up from reference TRBV7-7 and TRBJ2-5, is GAGVSQSPRYKVTKRGQDVTLRCDPISSHATLYWYQQALGQGPEFLTYFNYEAQPDKSGLPSDRFSAERPEGSISTLTIQRTEQRDSAMYRCASSLGLAGGAETQYFGPGTRLLVL.

The chain couples TRBV28 to TRBJ2-2, with D possibly being TRBD2 (6 bases). V gave up 5 bases and J gave up 0 bases, with 19 bases separating them. Germline-derived CDR1 and CDR2 are MDHEN and SYDVKM. CDR3 size: 18 residues. CDR3 in DNA: TGTGCCAGCAGTGGGGGGTTCTTAGGAACCGCGAACACCGGGGAGCTGTTTTTT. This gives the protein CASSGGFLGTANTGELFF.

The sample holds one count of this clone. The rearrangement joins TRBV28 to TRBJ2-1; 9 positions agree with TRBD2. The CDR3 sequence is 15 residues long. The germline V gene has CDR1 MDHEN and CDR2 SYDVKM. V shed 6 bases and J 7 bases; nucleotides not matched to a gene: 10. The CDR3 loop is CASSPPAGGQNEQFF. As DNA, the CDR3 is TGTGCCAGCAGCCCACCGGCGGGGGGGCAGAATGAGCAGTTCTTC.

This chain joins TRBV29-1 and TRBJ2-3; D remains ambiguous. The CDR3 extends over 12 amino acids. Germline CDR1 and CDR2: SQVTM and ANQGSEA. The ends were cut back, 7 bases at V and 4 bases at J, with 12 bases in the middle. The CDR3 DNA reads TGCAGCGGCCTCGACATCTCAGATACGCAGTATTTT. Translated: CSGLDISDTQYF.

A few counts support this clone. This rearrangement joins TRBV9 to TRBJ2-7; no firm D call. Trimming stripped 4 bases from V and 3 bases from J, with 5 bases between. The CDR3 runs to 11 residues. Looked up from germline, CDR1 is SGDLS and CDR2 is YYNGEE. The CDR3: CASSSNYEQYF. The CDR3 DNA reads TGTGCCAGCAGCTCCAACTACGAGCAGTACTTC.

On this clone: The limits of the CDR3 on the DNA are not certain, so only TCRdb's listed CDR3 is given. The gene calls are TRBV19 and TRBJ2-5; the table assigns TRBD2, which was not confirmed against the DNA. Germline V gene sequence: CDR1 LNHDA, CDR2 SQIVND (reference sequence). The CDR3 contains 13 residues when both ends are counted. CDR3 sequence reads: CASSISVQETQYF.

This clone was seen only once. The V and J genes are TRBV5-4 and TRBJ1-1; D is unresolved. Germline V gene sequence: CDR1 SGHNT, CDR2 YYREEE (reference sequence). V was trimmed by 1 base and J by 2 bases, leaving 12 bases between them. This CDR3 region has 15 residues. This chain's CDR3 is CASSLQAQVNTEAFF. The DNA for the CDR3 is TGTGCCAGCAGCTTGCAGGCGCAAGTAAACACTGAAGCTTTCTTT.

This clone came up a few times. One end of the junction does not line up with germline, which may come from a read error. The J gene is TRBJ1-2, the V gene TRBV7-9, with 8 nucleotides matching TRBD1. CDR3 length: 14 amino acids. Germline-derived CDR1 and CDR2 are SEHNR and FQNEAQ (reference sequence). CDR3 bases: TGTGCCAGCAGTTTAGGACAGGGCAGCTATGGCTACACCTTC. Its translation: CASSLGQGSYGYTF.

CDR3 sequence reads: CASSQTGVNTEAFF. Here the CDR3 DNA reads TGTGCCAGCAGCCAGACAGGGGTAAACACTGAAGCTTTCTTT. The chain couples TRBV5-5 to TRBJ1-1, with 8 nucleotides matching TRBD1. This CDR3 has 14 amino acids. Germline assignment: CDR1 SGHKS and CDR2 YYEKEE (reference sequence). V dropped 4 bases and J dropped 2; count of bases not matched to a gene: 4.